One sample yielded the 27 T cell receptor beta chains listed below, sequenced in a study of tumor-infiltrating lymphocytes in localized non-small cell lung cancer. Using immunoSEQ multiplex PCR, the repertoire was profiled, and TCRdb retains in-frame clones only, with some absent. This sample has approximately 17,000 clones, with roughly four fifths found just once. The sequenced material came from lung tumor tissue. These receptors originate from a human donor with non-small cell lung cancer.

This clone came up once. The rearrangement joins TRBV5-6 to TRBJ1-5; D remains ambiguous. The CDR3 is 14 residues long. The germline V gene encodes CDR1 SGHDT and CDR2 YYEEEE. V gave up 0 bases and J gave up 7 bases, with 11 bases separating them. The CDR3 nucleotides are TGTGCCAGCAGCTTGGGTGTCTCGTACCAGCCCCAGCATTTT. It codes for CASSLGVSYQPQHF.

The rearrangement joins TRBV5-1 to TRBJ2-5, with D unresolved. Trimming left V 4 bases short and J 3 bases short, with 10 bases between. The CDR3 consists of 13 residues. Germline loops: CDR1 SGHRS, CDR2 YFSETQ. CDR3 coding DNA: TGCGCCAGCAGCGGTTTCAATGAAGAGACCCAGTACTTC. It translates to CASSGFNEETQYF. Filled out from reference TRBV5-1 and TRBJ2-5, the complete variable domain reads KAGVTQTPRYLIKTRGQQVTLSCSPISGHRSVSWYQQTPGQGLQFLFEYFSETQRNKGNFPGRFSGRQFSNSRSEMNVSTLELGDSALYLCASSGFNEETQYFGPGTRLLVL.

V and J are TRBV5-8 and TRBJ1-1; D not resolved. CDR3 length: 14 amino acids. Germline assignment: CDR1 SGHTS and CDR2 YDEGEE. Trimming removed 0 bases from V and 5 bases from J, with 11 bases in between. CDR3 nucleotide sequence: TGTGCCAGCAGCTTGGGTGTCAGTAGGACTGAAGCTTTCTTT. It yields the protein CASSLGVSRTEAFF.

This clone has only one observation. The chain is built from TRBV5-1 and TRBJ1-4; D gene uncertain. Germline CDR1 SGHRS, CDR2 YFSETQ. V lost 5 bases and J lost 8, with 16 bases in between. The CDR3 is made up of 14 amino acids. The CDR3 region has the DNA TGCGCCAGCAGACCCACTCCCCCGGGCGAAAAACTGTTTTTT. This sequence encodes CASRPTPPGEKLFF.

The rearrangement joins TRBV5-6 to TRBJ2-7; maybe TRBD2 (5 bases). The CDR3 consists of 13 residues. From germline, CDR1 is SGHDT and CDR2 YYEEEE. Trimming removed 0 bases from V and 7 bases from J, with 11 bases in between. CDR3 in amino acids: CASSLGPTGEQYF. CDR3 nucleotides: TGTGCCAGCAGCTTGGGTCCAACGGGGGAGCAGTACTTC.

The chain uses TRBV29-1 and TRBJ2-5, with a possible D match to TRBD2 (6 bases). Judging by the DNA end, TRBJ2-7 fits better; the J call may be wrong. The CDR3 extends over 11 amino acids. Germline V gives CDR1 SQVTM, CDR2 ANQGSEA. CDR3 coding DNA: TGCAGCGTTGTGGAGGGCTACGAGCAGTACTTC. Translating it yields CSVVEGYEQYF.

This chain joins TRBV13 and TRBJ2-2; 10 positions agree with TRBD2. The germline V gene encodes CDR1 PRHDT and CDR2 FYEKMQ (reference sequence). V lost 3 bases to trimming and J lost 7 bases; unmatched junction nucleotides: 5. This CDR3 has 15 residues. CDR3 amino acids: CASSFPSGSSGELFF. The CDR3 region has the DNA TGTGCCAGCAGCTTCCCTAGCGGGAGTAGCGGGGAGCTGTTTTTT.

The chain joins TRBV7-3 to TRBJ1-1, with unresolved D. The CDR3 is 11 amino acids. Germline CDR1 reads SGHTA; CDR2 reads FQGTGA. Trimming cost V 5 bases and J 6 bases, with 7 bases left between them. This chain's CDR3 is CASSEGAEAFF. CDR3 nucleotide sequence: TGTGCCAGCAGCGAGGGAGCTGAAGCTTTCTTT.

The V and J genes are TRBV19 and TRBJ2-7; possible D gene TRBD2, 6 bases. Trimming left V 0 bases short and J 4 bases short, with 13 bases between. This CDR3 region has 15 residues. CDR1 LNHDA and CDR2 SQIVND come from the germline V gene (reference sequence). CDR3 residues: CASSIDDGGEYEQYF. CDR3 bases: TGTGCCAGTAGTATAGATGACGGCGGGGAGTACGAGCAGTACTTC.

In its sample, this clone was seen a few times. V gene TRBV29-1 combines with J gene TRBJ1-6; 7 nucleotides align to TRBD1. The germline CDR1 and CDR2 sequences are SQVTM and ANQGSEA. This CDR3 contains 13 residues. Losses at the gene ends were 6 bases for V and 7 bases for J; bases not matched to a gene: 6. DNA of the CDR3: TGCAGCGTATCGACAGGGAGCAATTCACCCCTCCACTTT. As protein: CSVSTGSNSPLHF.

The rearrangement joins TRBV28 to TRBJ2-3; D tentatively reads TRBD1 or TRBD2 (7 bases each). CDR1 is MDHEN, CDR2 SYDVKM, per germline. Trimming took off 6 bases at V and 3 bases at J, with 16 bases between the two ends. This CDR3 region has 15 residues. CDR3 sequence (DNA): TGTGCCAGCAGCCTAGCGGCAGGGGGGACAGATACGCAGTATTTT. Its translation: CASSLAAGGTDTQYF.

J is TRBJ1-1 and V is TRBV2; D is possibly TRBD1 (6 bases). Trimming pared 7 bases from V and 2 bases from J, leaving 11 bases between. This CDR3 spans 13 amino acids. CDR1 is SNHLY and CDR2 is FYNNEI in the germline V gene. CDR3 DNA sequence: TGTGCCAGCAAAACAGGGATTAACACTGAAGCTTTCTTT. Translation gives CASKTGINTEAFF.

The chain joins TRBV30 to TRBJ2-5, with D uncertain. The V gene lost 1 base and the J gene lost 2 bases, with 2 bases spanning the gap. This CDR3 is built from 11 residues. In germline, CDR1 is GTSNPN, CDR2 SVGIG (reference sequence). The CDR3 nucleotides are TGTGCCTGGAGTGCACAAGAGACCCAGTACTTC. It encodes CAWSAQETQYF.

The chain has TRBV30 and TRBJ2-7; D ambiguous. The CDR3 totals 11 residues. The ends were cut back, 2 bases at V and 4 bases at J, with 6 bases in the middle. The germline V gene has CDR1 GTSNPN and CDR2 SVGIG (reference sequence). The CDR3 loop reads CAWSRAYEQYF. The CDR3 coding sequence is TGTGCCTGGAGTAGGGCTTACGAGCAGTACTTC.

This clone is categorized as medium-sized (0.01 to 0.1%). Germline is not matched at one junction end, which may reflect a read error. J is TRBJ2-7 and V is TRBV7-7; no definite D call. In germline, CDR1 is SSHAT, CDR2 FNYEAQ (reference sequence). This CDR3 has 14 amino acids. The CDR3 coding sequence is TGTGCTAGCAGCCCGGAGACTCCTCTCTGCGAGCAGTACTTC. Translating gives CASSPETPLCEQYF.

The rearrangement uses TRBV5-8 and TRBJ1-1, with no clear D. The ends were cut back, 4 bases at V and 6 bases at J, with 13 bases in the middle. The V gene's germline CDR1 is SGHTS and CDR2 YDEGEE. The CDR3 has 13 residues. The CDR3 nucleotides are TGTGCCAGCAGCCTGACCTGGGGAGCTGAAGCTTTCTTT. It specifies CASSLTWGAEAFF. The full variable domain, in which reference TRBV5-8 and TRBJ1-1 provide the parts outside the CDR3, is EAGVTQSPTHLIKTRGQQATLRCSPISGHTSVYWYQQALGLGLQFLLWYDEGEERNRGNFPPRFSGRQFPNYSSELNVNALELEDSALYLCASSLTWGAEAFFGQGTRLTVV.

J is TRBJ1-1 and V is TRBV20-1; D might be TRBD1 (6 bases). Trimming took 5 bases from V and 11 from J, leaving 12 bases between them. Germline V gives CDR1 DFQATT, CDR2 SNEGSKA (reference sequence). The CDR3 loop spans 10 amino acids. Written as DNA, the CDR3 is TGCAGTGCTCCCGGACAGACGGCTTTCTTT. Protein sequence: CSAPGQTAFF.

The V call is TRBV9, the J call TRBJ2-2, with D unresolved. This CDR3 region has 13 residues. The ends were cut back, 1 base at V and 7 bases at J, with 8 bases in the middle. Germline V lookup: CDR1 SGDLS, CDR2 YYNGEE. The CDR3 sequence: CASSVLSLGELFF. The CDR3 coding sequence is TGTGCCAGCAGCGTATTAAGCCTCGGGGAGCTGTTTTTT.

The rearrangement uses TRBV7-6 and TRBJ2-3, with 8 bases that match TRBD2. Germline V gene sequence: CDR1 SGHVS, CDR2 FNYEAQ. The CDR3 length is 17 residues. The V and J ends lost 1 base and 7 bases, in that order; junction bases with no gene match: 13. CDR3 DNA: TGTGCCAGCAGCTTAGATGCAGGCGGGGGGACCCCGAATACGCAGTATTTT. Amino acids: CASSLDAGGGTPNTQYF. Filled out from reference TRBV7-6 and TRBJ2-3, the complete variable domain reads GAGVSQSPRYKVTKRGQDVALRCDPISGHVSLYWYRQALGQGPEFLTYFNYEAQQDKSGLPNDRFSAERPEGSISTLTIQRTEQRDSAMYRCASSLDAGGGTPNTQYFGPGTRLTVL.

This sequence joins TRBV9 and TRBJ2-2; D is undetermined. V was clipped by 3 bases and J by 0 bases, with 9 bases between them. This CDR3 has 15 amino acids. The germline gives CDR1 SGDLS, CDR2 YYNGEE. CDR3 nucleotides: TGTGCCAGCAGCGCAGGAGTTTCGAACACCGGGGAGCTGTTTTTT. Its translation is CASSAGVSNTGELFF.

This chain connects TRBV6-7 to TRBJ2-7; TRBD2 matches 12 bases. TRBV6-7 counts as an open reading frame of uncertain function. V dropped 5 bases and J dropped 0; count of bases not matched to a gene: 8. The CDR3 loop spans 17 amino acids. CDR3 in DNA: TGTGCCAGCAGTCCCGGGACTAGCGGGCTCCCCTCCTACGAGCAGTACTTC. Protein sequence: CASSPGTSGLPSYEQYF.

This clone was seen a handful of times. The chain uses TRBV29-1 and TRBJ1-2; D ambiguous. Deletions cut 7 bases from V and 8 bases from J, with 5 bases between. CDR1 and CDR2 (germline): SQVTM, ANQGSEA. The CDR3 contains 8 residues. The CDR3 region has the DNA TGCAGCGCGGGGGGCTACACCTTC. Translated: CSAGGYTF.

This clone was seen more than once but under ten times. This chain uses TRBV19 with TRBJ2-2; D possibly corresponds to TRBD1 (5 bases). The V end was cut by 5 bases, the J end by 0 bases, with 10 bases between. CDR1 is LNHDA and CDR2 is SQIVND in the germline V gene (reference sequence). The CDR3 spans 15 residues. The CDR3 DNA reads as TGTGCCAGTAGTCAGGGTTTCGCGAACACCGGGGAGCTGTTTTTT. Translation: CASSQGFANTGELFF.

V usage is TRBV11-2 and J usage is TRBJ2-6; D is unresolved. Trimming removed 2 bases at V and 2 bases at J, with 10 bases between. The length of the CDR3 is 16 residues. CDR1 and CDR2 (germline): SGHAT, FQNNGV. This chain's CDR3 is CASSLLPSTGANVLTF. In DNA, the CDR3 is TGTGCCAGCAGCTTACTGCCGAGCACTGGGGCCAACGTCCTGACTTTC. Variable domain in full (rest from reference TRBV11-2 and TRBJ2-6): EAGVAQSPRYKIIEKRQSVAFWCNPISGHATLYWYQQILGQGPKLLIQFQNNGVVDDSQLPKDRFSAERLKGVDSTLKIQPAKLEDSAVYLCASSLLPSTGANVLTFGAGSRLTVL.

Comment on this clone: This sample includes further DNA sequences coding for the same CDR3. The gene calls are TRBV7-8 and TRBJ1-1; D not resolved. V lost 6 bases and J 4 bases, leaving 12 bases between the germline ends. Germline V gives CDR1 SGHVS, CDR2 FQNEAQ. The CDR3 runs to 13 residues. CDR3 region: CASSAALGTEAFF. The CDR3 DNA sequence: TGTGCCAGCAGTGCAGCGCTGGGCACTGAAGCTTTCTTT.

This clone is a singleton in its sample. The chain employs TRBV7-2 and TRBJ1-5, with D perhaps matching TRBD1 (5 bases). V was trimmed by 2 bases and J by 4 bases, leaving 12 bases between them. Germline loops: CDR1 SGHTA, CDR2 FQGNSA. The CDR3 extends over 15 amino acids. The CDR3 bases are TGTGCCAGCAGCTTAAGGGCAGGGCAGAATCAGCCCCAGCATTTT. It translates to CASSLRAGQNQPQHF. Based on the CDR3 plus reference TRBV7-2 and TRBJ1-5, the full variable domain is GAGVSQSPSNKVTEKGKDVELRCDPISGHTALYWYRQSLGQGLEFLIYFQGNSAPDKSGLPSDRFSAERTGGSVSTLTIQRTQQEDSAVYLCASSLRAGQNQPQHFGDGTRLSIL.

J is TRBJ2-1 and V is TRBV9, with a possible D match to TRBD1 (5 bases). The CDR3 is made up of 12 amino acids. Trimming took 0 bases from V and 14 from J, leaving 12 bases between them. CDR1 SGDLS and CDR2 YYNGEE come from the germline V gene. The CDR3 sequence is CASSVGGAPKFF. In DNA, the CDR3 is TGTGCCAGCAGCGTAGGTGGGGCCCCGAAGTTCTTC.